These 10 T cell receptor beta chains were all obtained from the same sample, sequenced in a study of CD8+CD57+ T cells in acquired aplastic anemia. Genomic DNA served as template for TCR beta VDJ and CDR3 profiling. Using its own MiXCR run on the reads, TCRdb lists one record per CDR3 protein. The table lists about half a million distinct CDR3 sequences, approximately 32% of them singletons. All patients picked for sequencing had shown, by flow cytometry, an expansion of CD8+CD57+ cells. The sample taken for sequencing was sorted CD4+, CD8+, or CD8+CD57+ T cells (not recorded which) from PBMCs. All receptors come from a human donor with aplastic anemia.

The rearrangement uses TRBV2 and TRBJ2-2; 8 bases map to TRBD2. CDR1 is SNHLY, CDR2 FYNNEI, per germline. This CDR3 region has 16 residues. Losses at the gene ends were 3 bases for V and 4 bases for J; bases not matched to a gene: 7. The CDR3 loop reads CASSETGLGVTGELFF. In nucleotides, the CDR3 is TGTGCCAGCAGTGAGACGGGACTAGGGGTCACCGGGGAGCTGTTTTTT.

About this clonotype: One end of the junction varies from germline; a read error may be responsible. This rearrangement joins TRBV11-2 to TRBJ2-1, with TRBD1 matching over 11 bases. The CDR3 is 16 amino acids. Germline V gene sequence: CDR1 SGHAT, CDR2 FQNNGV. The CDR3 DNA follows: TGTGCCAGCAGCTACCGGACAGGGGGCGCGGGAAATGAGCAGTCCTTC. Translating gives CASSYRTGGAGNEQSF.

This sequence joins TRBV20-1 and TRBJ2-2; 7 nucleotides match TRBD1. From germline, CDR1 is DFQATT and CDR2 SNEGSKA (reference sequence). V lost 6 bases and J lost 4; bases outside the gene matches: 8. The length of the CDR3 is 14 residues. The CDR3 protein is CSAPNRGSTGELFF. CDR3 nucleotides: TGCAGTGCCCCCAACAGGGGTAGCACCGGGGAGCTGTTTTTT.

This clonotype has only a few counts. The chain is built from TRBV7-9 and TRBJ1-4, with 8 bases matching TRBD1. The CDR3 has 14 residues. Germline V gives CDR1 SEHNR, CDR2 FQNEAQ (reference sequence). The ends lost 4 bases at V and 6 bases at J; junction bases unmatched: 4. The CDR3 DNA reads as TGTGCCAGCAGCTCCGGACAGGGATATGAAAAACTGTTTTTT. Encoded protein: CASSSGQGYEKLFF.

This clonotype came up many times. The V gene is TRBV4-2, the J gene TRBJ1-2; D possibly corresponds to TRBD1 (5 bases). Germline V gene lookup returns CDR1 LGHNA and CDR2 YNFKEQ. This CDR3 contains 14 residues. V lost 1 base and J 6 bases, leaving 12 bases between the germline ends. The CDR3 reads CASSQVVKGDGYTF. CDR3 nucleotide sequence: TGTGCCAGCAGCCAAGTTGTCAAAGGGGATGGCTACACCTTC.

J is TRBJ2-1 and V is TRBV7-2, with D unclear. V gave up 1 base and J gave up 9 bases, with 7 bases separating them. This CDR3 has 12 residues. CDR1 and CDR2 (germline): SGHTA, FQGNSA. The CDR3, as DNA: TGTGCCAGCAGCTTAGTTGGGTTTGAGCAGTTCTTC. This codes for CASSLVGFEQFF.

This chain uses TRBV3-1 with TRBJ2-6; D is tentatively TRBD1 or TRBD2 (5 bases each). The CDR3 length is 17 residues. The germline V gene has CDR1 LGHDT and CDR2 YNNKEL (reference sequence). Trimming shortened V by 0 bases and J by 2 bases, and 11 bases separated the two germline ends. The CDR3 is CASSQELVGAGANVLTF. DNA for the CDR3: TGTGCCAGCAGCCAAGAATTAGTGGGGGCTGGGGCCAACGTCCTGACTTTC.

Points on this clonotype: The CDR3 carries no conserved terminal phenylalanine or tryptophan, so it likely arises from a read error. V and J are TRBV19 and TRBJ1-5; 8 bases agree with TRBD1. Germline V gives CDR1 LNHDA, CDR2 SQIVND (reference sequence). The CDR3 has 15 residues. In DNA, the CDR3 is TGTGCCAGTAGTTCGGGGACAGGACCTAATCGGCCCCAGCATTCT. This sequence encodes CASSSGTGPNRPQHS.

J is TRBJ1-4 and V is TRBV20-1; D might be TRBD1 (5 bases). The CDR3 is made up of 12 amino acids. CDR1 is DFQATT, CDR2 SNEGSKA, per germline (reference sequence). The V gene lost 3 bases and the J gene lost 8 bases, with 10 bases spanning the gap. The CDR3 DNA reads TGCAGTGCTAGTTGGGGCAGGGAAAAACTGTTTTTT. As protein: CSASWGREKLFF.

The CDR3 coding sequence is TGTGCCACCAGCAGAGATGGACTAGCGGGGACCGGGGGGGAGCTGTTTTTT. The encoded protein is CATSRDGLAGTGGELFF. V gene TRBV15 combines with J gene TRBJ2-2; 12 bases are a match to TRBD2. The length of the CDR3 is 17 residues. CDR1 LNHNV and CDR2 YYDKDF come from the germline V gene (reference sequence). Trimming at V came to 0 bases and at J to 8 bases, leaving 7 bases not matched to a gene.